This paragraph covers one T cell receptor (beta chain) sequence. The antigen remains undetermined. Other nucleotide sequences from this sample produce the same CDR3. Healthy HIV-negative adults without recent acute infections or vaccinations served as donors. The investigators split CD4+ cells into a CD45RA+ naive subset and a CD45RA-negative memory subset. This record comes from a study of shared clonotypes between healthy human individuals. Findings of the study overall: Sorted-subset sequencing, rarefaction showed, was incomplete despite large depth.

Using immunoSEQ multiplex PCR, the repertoire was profiled, and TCRdb retains in-frame clones only, with some absent. The sample lists about a million clones, 65% to 75% seen once, with around 1.4% in the top ten. This CDR3 region has 14 residues. V was trimmed by 4 bases and J by 2 bases, leaving 12 bases between them. Germline loops: CDR1 ENHRY, CDR2 SYGVKD. The chain is built from TRBV10-3 and TRBJ2-7; weak D call: TRBD2 (5 bases). The sample consisted of memory CD4+ T cells sorted from blood. Stated subset: CD45RA-negative fraction. This receptor was taken from a man aged 18 to 35 in good health. CDR3 nucleotide sequence: TGTGCCATCAGTGGAAGGCTAGCAGCCTACGAGCAGTACTTC. Residues: CAISGRLAAYEQYF.